This T cell receptor (beta chain) is from a study of blood T cell repertoires in COVID-19. The wider study: In each case, the material was cDNA or gDNA derived from T cells, B-cell-depleted T cells, or PBMCs.

The CDR3 has 13 amino acids. The germline V and J ends were trimmed by 2 bases and 5 bases, with 10 bases remaining between them. In germline, CDR1 is LGHNT, CDR2 FRNRAP. Per the original data handling: Nucleated cell counts were estimated from reference gene primer amplification. Libraries were prepared by immunoSEQ multiplex PCR; TCRdb keeps only in-frame clonotypes and omits some of them. The V and J calls and clone size are taken from that table; D and trimming were inferred from the DNA. The data show 200,000 to 250,000 clones, about 80% seen once. The material sequenced was peripheral blood. This receptor was taken from a woman in her thirties who had recovered from COVID-19. The V gene is TRBV12-5, the J gene TRBJ2-7; a weak D match, TRBD2 (6 bases). CDR3 DNA: TGTGCTAGTGGTTTGTGGGGGGAGAACGAGCAGTACTTC. Amino acid sequence: CASGLWGENEQYF. Full variable domain (rest looked up from reference TRBV12-5 and TRBJ2-7): DARVTQTPRHKVTEMGQEVTMRCQPILGHNTVFWYRQTMMQGLELLAYFRNRAPLDDSGMPKDRFSAEMPDATLATLKIQPSEPRDSAVYFCASGLWGENEQYFGPGTRLTVT.